This entry lists 10 T cell receptor beta chains sequenced from one sample in a study of blood T cell repertoires in COVID-19. Sequencing was performed with immunoSEQ multiplex PCR; in TCRdb, only in-frame clones are kept and a portion is missing. The sample carries under 150,000 clones, about 85% recorded once. Sequenced sample: peripheral blood. The source is a woman in her sixties with COVID-19, enrolled during active disease.

The J gene is TRBJ2-3, the V gene TRBV28, with D uncertain. Trimming stripped 4 bases from V and 3 bases from J, with 14 bases between. The CDR3 is 15 residues long. Germline CDR1 reads MDHEN; CDR2 reads SYDVKM. CDR3 bases: TGTGCCAGCAGTTCTAGGTCCACCTTTACAGATACGCAGTATTTT. This translates into CASSSRSTFTDTQYF.

V is TRBV28 and J is TRBJ2-3; perhaps TRBD1 as D (6 bases). Trimming pared 4 bases from V and 2 bases from J, leaving 10 bases between. The CDR3 is 14 residues long. CDR1 MDHEN and CDR2 SYDVKM come from the germline V gene. CDR3 coding DNA: TGTGCCAGCAGTTGGACAGCCCCCACAGATACGCAGTATTTT. It specifies CASSWTAPTDTQYF.

The chain employs TRBV4-1 and TRBJ1-2; D is possibly TRBD1 (6 bases). CDR1 is MGHRA, CDR2 YSYEKL, per germline. With 0 bases removed from V and 4 bases from J, the gap between germline ends came to 15 bases. The CDR3 spans 16 residues. The CDR3 region has the DNA TGCGCCAGCAGCCAAGATTGGGGGGGCGCGGCCTATGGCTACACCTTC. It specifies CASSQDWGGAAYGYTF.

V usage is TRBV10-2 and J usage is TRBJ1-1; no firm D call. Trimming cost V 1 base and J 5 bases, with 14 bases left between them. CDR1 WSHSY and CDR2 SAAADI come from the germline V gene. The CDR3 runs to 15 residues. The CDR3 nucleotides are TGCGCCAGCAGTGAGTTTAGACTTTCTAGTACTGAAGCTTTCTTT. Translation: CASSEFRLSSTEAFF.

This chain links TRBV2 with TRBJ1-2; 10 bases match TRBD1. The germline CDR1 and CDR2 sequences are SNHLY and FYNNEI. The CDR3 sequence is 15 residues long. The V gene end was trimmed by 6 bases and the J gene end by 1 base; junction bases not matched to a gene: 5. CDR3 sequence reads: CASRARDRGNYGYTF. The CDR3 DNA is TGTGCCAGCAGAGCCCGGGACAGGGGTAACTATGGCTACACCTTC. Variable domain in full (rest from reference TRBV2 and TRBJ1-2): EPEVTQTPSHQVTQMGQEVILRCVPISNHLYFYWYRQILGQKVEFLVSFYNNEISEKSEIFDDQFSVERPDGSNFTLKIRSTKLEDSAMYFCASRARDRGNYGYTFGSGTRLTVV.

This clone was seen a few times. The chain combines TRBV6-5 with TRBJ1-6; maybe TRBD1 (5 bases). This CDR3 has 14 amino acids. In germline, CDR1 is MNHEY, CDR2 SVGAGI. The germline V and J ends were trimmed by 7 bases and 7 bases, with 14 bases remaining between them. The CDR3 bases are TGTGCCAGCACTCGACGCCCAGGGAATTCACCCCTCCACTTT. Its protein is CASTRRPGNSPLHF.

Here the CDR3 DNA reads TGTGCCAGCAGCTCGCAAGGAGAGGTCACAGATACGCAGTATTTT. This sequence encodes CASSSQGEVTDTQYF. The V gene is TRBV7-3, the J gene TRBJ2-3, with D hard to call. The CDR3 sequence is 15 residues long. Germline V lookup: CDR1 SGHTA, CDR2 FQGTGA. The germline V and J ends were trimmed by 4 bases and 2 bases, with 13 bases remaining between them.

The J gene is TRBJ2-1, the V gene TRBV27; TRBD2 matches 8 bases. The germline gives CDR1 MNHEY, CDR2 SMNVEV (reference sequence). The length of the CDR3 is 14 residues. V gave up 2 bases and J gave up 6 bases; unmatched junction bases: 3. The CDR3, as DNA: TGTGCCAGCAGTTTAGAGCTAGCGGGCAATGAGCAGTTCTTC. Amino acid sequence: CASSLELAGNEQFF.

This clone has a handful of counts. The V gene is TRBV9, the J gene TRBJ1-1; 7 bases map to TRBD1. With 3 bases clipped from V and 3 bases from J, the junction kept 14 bases outside the gene matches. Germline V lookup: CDR1 SGDLS, CDR2 YYNGEE. This CDR3 has 17 residues. CDR3 sequence (DNA): TGTGCCAGCAGCGCCTTCCCGGGACAGCGACTCCACACTGAAGCTTTCTTT. Its translation is CASSAFPGQRLHTEAFF.

This clone was observed many times. This chain uses TRBV27 with TRBJ2-1; no clear D. Germline assignment: CDR1 MNHEY and CDR2 SMNVEV (reference sequence). Trimming shortened V by 1 base and J by 1 base, and 8 bases separated the two germline ends. The CDR3 is 15 residues long. CDR3 sequence reads: CASSLYAVSYNEQFF. CDR3 bases: TGTGCCAGCAGTTTATATGCGGTTTCCTACAATGAGCAGTTCTTC.